Listed below are T cell receptor beta chains from one sample, sequenced in a study of cytomegalovirus exposure and HLA in healthy donors. Method: immunoSEQ multiplex PCR; TCRdb's copy keeps in-frame clones and lacks some. The data contain tens of thousands of clones, around three quarters of them singletons. Input material: PBMCs. Source of these receptors: a man aged 25 to 40 in good health and CMV-seronegative. CDR3s include the opening cysteine and the closing phenylalanine or tryptophan. A D gene is named only where the DNA matches it firmly. Size tells how often a clone was seen (once, few, many) or the class of an expanded clone, and some rows leave it out.

CDR3 DNA: TGTGCCAGCAGCCTAGGGACACCCGCCCATGGCTACACCTTC; CDR3 protein: CASSLGTPAHGYTF; clone size: -; V gene: TRBV5-6; D gene: -; J gene: TRBJ1-2
CDR3 DNA: TGCGCCAGCAGCTTATCATACAGGGGAGACTACGAGCAGTACTTC; CDR3 protein: CASSLSYRGDYEQYF; clone size: once; V gene: TRBV5-1; D gene: TRBD1; J gene: TRBJ2-7
CDR3 DNA: TGTGCCACCAGCAGACATAGGGGACTAGCGACCTACAATGAGCAGTTCTTC; CDR3 protein: CATSRHRGLATYNEQFF; clone size: -; V gene: TRBV15; D gene: TRBD2; J gene: TRBJ2-1
CDR3 DNA: TGCGCCAGCAGCCAGTCAGGGGGCATGAACACTGAAGCTTTCTTT; CDR3 protein: CASSQSGGMNTEAFF; clone size: -; V gene: TRBV4-1; D gene: TRBD1; J gene: TRBJ1-1
CDR3 DNA: TGTGCCAGCTCACCGCCCGGGACAGTGAACACCGGGGAGCTGTTTTTT; CDR3 protein: CASSPPGTVNTGELFF; clone size: -; V gene: TRBV18; D gene: TRBD1; J gene: TRBJ2-2
CDR3 DNA: TGTGCCAGCAGTGAACTCACAGGGGGTGGCTACACCTTC; CDR3 protein: CASSELTGGGYTF; clone size: -; V gene: TRBV6-1; D gene: TRBD1; J gene: TRBJ1-2
CDR3 DNA: TGTGCCAGCAGTTACTCCCTTGACGGGTCCCACGAGCAGTACTTC; CDR3 protein: CASSYSLDGSHEQYF; clone size: -; V gene: TRBV6-5; D gene: -; J gene: TRBJ2-7
CDR3 DNA: TGTGCCAGCAGAGGGACAGTTCAAGAGACCCAGTACTTC; CDR3 protein: CASRGTVQETQYF; clone size: -; V gene: TRBV28; D gene: TRBD1; J gene: TRBJ2-5
CDR3 DNA: TGTGCCAGCAGTTTTTCGACAGTCATAGGGCAGCCCCAGCATTTT; CDR3 protein: CASSFSTVIGQPQHF; clone size: -; V gene: TRBV28; D gene: -; J gene: TRBJ1-5
CDR3 DNA: TGTGCCAGCAGTGATGGACAGGGGGCGCGAGGCTACACCTTC; CDR3 protein: CASSDGQGARGYTF; clone size: -; V gene: TRBV27; D gene: TRBD1; J gene: TRBJ1-2
CDR3 DNA: TGTGCCAGCAGCTCTTCCGGGACAGGGGATTGGGGCACGGTCTTC; CDR3 protein: CASSSSGTGDWGTVF; clone size: -; V gene: TRBV11-3; D gene: TRBD1; J gene: TRBJ2-1
CDR3 DNA: TGTGCCAGCAGCCTCGGGGACAGGGTGCCTCTTAACGCTGAAGCTTTCTTT; CDR3 protein: CASSLGDRVPLNAEAFF; clone size: -; V gene: TRBV7-6; D gene: TRBD1; J gene: TRBJ1-1
CDR3 DNA: TGTGCCAGCGGGGTGCTTACTGGCGGGAGAACCAATGAGCAGTTCTTC; CDR3 protein: CASGVLTGGRTNEQFF; clone size: -; V gene: TRBV7-9; D gene: TRBD2; J gene: TRBJ2-1
CDR3 DNA: TGTGCCAGCAGTTACTCTAACAGTGCTAACTATGGCTACACCTTC; CDR3 protein: CASSYSNSANYGYTF; clone size: -; V gene: TRBV6-5; D gene: -; J gene: TRBJ1-2